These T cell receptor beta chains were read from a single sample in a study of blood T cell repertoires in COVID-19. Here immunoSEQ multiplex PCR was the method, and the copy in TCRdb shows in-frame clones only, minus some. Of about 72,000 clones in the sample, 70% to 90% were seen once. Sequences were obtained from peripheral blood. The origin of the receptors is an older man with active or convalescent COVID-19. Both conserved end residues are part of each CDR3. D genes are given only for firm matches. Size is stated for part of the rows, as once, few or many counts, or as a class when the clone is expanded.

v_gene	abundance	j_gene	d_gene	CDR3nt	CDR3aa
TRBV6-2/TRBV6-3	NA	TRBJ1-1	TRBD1	TGTGCCAGCAGTTTCCCTCCGTACTACAGGGGGCGGACTGAAGCTTTCTTT	CASSFPPYYRGRTEAFF
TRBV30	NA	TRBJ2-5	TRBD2	TGTGCCTGGAGTGGGACTAGCGGGGGAGAGACCCAGTACTTC	CAWSGTSGGETQYF
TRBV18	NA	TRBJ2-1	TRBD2	TGTGCCAGCTCGGGACTAATCAACAATGAGCAGTTCTTC	CASSGLINNEQFF
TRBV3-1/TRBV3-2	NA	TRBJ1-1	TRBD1	TGTGCCAGCAGCCAAACAGGGACAGCCACTGAAGCTTTCTTT	CASSQTGTATEAFF
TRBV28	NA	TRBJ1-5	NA	TGTGCCAGCACCCCCCTCCCGGGACAGCCCCAGCATTTT	CASTPLPGQPQHF
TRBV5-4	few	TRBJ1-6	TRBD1	TGTGCCAGCATCAAGGACCGGGACAGGGTTTATCCACCCCTCCACTTT	CASIKDRDRVYPPLHF
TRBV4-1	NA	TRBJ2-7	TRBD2	TGCGCCAGCAGCCAAGGCGGGAGCTTGGGGTACGAGCAGTACTTC	CASSQGGSLGYEQYF
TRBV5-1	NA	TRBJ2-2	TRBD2	TGCGCCAGCAGCTTGGTTGGACTAGCGGCCGGGGAGCTGTTTTTT	CASSLVGLAAGELFF
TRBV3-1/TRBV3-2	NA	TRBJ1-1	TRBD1	TGTGCCAGCAGCCAATGGGACAGGGGATCGAACACTGAAGCTTTCTTT	CASSQWDRGSNTEAFF
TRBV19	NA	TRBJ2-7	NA	TGTGCCAGTAGTATTGGGGCGGGGTCCTACGAGCAGTACTTC	CASSIGAGSYEQYF
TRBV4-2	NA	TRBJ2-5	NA	TGTGTCAGCAGCCTGACAGCCATTCCATCGCCCCAGACCCAGTACTTC	CVSSLTAIPSPQTQYF
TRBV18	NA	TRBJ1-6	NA	TGTGCCAGCTCACCTAAACAGCTCAATTCACCCCTCCACTTT	CASSPKQLNSPLHF
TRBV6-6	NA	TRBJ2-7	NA	TGTGCCAGCAGTCCCAACTACGAGCAGTACTTC	CASSPNYEQYF
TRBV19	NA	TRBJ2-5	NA	TGTGCCAGTAGTGGGGGCTGGTACCAAGAGACCCAGTACTTC	CASSGGWYQETQYF
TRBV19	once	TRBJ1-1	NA	TGTGCCAGTAGTATTAATGGACAGCCTCATCAAGCTTTCTTT	CASSINGQPHQAFF
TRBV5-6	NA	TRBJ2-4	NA	TGTGCCAGCAGCTATACGGGGTTTGCCATTCAGTACTTC	CASSYTGFAIQYF
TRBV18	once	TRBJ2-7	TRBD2	TGTGCCAGCTCACCACGCCCCGGGACTAGCGGGAGGAGCTCCTACGAGCAGTACTTC	CASSPRPGTSGRSSYEQYF
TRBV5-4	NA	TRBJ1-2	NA	TGTGCCAGCAGCTTGTTTCAGGGGTTGGGCTATGGCTACACCTTC	CASSLFQGLGYGYTF
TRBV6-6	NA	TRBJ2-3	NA	TGTGCCAGCAGTCAAACTCAAGGCTTTATTGCGGTTCGGGTAGATACGCAGTATTTT	CASSQTQGFIAVRVDTQYF
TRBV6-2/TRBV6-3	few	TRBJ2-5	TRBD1	TGTGCCAGCAGTTATTCGGCTTGGACAGGGGACCAAGAGACCCAGTACTTC	CASSYSAWTGDQETQYF
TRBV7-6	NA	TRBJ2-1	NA	TGTGCCAGCAGCCAGGCCGGACTCCTAGTCAATGAGCAGTTCTTC	CASSQAGLLVNEQFF
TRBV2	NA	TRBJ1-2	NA	TGTGCCAGCAGTGATAGAGGGTCCGACTATGGCTACACCTTC	CASSDRGSDYGYTF